These T cell receptor beta chains were read from a single sample in a study of blood T cell repertoires in COVID-19. The protocol was immunoSEQ multiplex PCR, while the TCRdb copy is restricted to in-frame clones and leaves out a portion. The sample shows tens of thousands of clones, around 90% of them seen only once. The specimen sequenced was peripheral blood. The receptor set was obtained from an older woman with acute or convalescent COVID-19. CDR3s include the opening cysteine and the closing phenylalanine or tryptophan. The D gene is left open where the match is weak. Some rows have no size entry. The others give once, few or many, or a class for an expanded clone.

>TRBV27|TRBD1|NA|TRBJ1-4
CASRLRDRGATNEKLFF
TGTGCCAGCAGACTCCGGGACAGGGGGGCGACTAATGAAAAACTGTTTTTT
>TRBV24-1|TRBD2|NA|TRBJ2-1
CATMGTSGSWGYNEQFF
TGTGCCACCATGGGGACTAGCGGGAGTTGGGGCTACAATGAGCAGTTCTTC
>TRBV12-3/TRBV12-4|NA|NA|TRBJ2-5
CASSFLGGETQYF
TGTGCCAGCAGTTTTCTGGGAGGAGAGACCCAGTACTTC
>TRBV7-2|TRBD1|NA|TRBJ2-1
CASSLDEGAYNEQFF
TGTGCCAGCAGCTTAGACGAGGGGGCGTACAATGAGCAGTTCTTC
>TRBV27|NA|NA|TRBJ1-1
CASSLTATGGAFF
TGTGCCAGCAGTTTAACGGCGACAGGCGGGGCTTTCTTT
>TRBV12-3/TRBV12-4|NA|NA|TRBJ1-3
CASSLGQIYF
TGTGCCAGCAGTTTAGGACAGATATATTTT
>TRBV19|NA|NA|TRBJ1-3
CASNWRMEGYQASGNTIYF
TGTGCCAGTAATTGGAGGATGGAGGGGTATCAAGCATCGGGAAACACCATATATTTT
>TRBV30|NA|NA|TRBJ1-5
CAYKTATTHNQPQHF
TGTGCCTACAAGACAGCGACAACCCATAATCAGCCCCAGCATTTT
>TRBV9|NA|NA|TRBJ1-6
CASSVGREVTGPLHF
TGTGCCAGCAGCGTAGGTAGGGAGGTAACTGGGCCCCTCCACTTT
>TRBV14|NA|once|TRBJ1-2
CASSQAGVYGYTF
TGTGCCAGCAGCCAAGCAGGCGTCTATGGCTACACCTTC
>TRBV6-1|NA|NA|TRBJ1-4
CASSEARFSRSNEKLFF
TGTGCCAGCAGTGAAGCGCGATTCTCACGGTCTAATGAAAAACTGTTTTTT
>TRBV27|TRBD1|NA|TRBJ1-2
CASSATPGTGTGGYTF
TGTGCCAGCAGTGCGACTCCCGGGACAGGGACTGGCGGCTACACCTTC